The 23 T cell receptor beta chains listed next were all sequenced from one sample in a study of tumor and adjacent non-tumor tissue in lung cancer. The library came from three nested PCR rounds adapted from ARM-PCR protocols. Using its own MiXCR run on the multiplex PCR reads, TCRdb lists one record per CDR3 protein. Among about 67,000 distinct CDR3 sequences listed, 76% were seen once. RNA was extracted from bulk tissue without any cell sorting. Distant lung tissue was collected more than 3 cm away from the tumor edge. Sequenced sample: distant non-tumor lung tissue. The origin of the receptors is a man in his sixties with non-small cell lung cancer.

To note about this clonotype: At one end, the junction sequence differs from germline, possibly due to a read error. The J gene is TRBJ2-1, the V gene TRBV28; 7 nucleotides line up with TRBD2. Germline V CDR1 and CDR2: MDHEN, SYDVKM. CDR3 length: 14 residues. The CDR3 loop is CASSPSGVYNVRFF. Written as DNA, the CDR3 is TGCGCCAGCAGTCCTAGCGGTGTCTACAATGTGCGGTTCTTC.

Concerning this clonotype: A much bigger clone sits one base away, suggesting this may be a read error. The chain couples TRBV14 to TRBJ2-1, with 11 nucleotides matching TRBD2. Germline V gene lookup returns CDR1 SGHDN and CDR2 FVKESK. The CDR3 runs to 17 residues. DNA for the CDR3: TGTGTCAGCACCCAAGATTTAGGTAGCGGGAGGGCCAGTGAGCAGTTCTTC. Its translation is CVSTQDLGSGRASEQFF.

Notes on this clonotype: One end of the junction fails to match germline, which may point to a read error. The chain links TRBV6-6 to TRBJ2-3; 8 bases map to TRBD1. Germline loops: CDR1 MNHNY, CDR2 SVGAGI (reference sequence). This CDR3 has 12 amino acids. As DNA, the CDR3 is TGTGCCAGAAGTTACAGGGGGTTTACGCAATATTTT. It encodes CARSYRGFTQYF.

This clonotype showed up many times. The chain joins TRBV20-1 to TRBJ1-5; no reliable D call. The germline V and J ends were trimmed by 1 base and 6 bases, with 7 bases remaining between them. The CDR3 totals 12 residues. CDR1 is DFQATT and CDR2 is SNEGSKA in the germline V gene (reference sequence). CDR3 protein: CSARVGIQPQHF. In DNA form, the CDR3 reads TGCAGTGCTAGAGTAGGGATTCAGCCCCAGCATTTT.

The chain has TRBV5-1 and TRBJ1-1, with 8 positions matching TRBD1. CDR1 SGHRS and CDR2 YFSETQ come from the germline V gene. With 0 bases clipped from V and 4 bases from J, the junction kept 5 bases outside the gene matches. CDR3 length equals 15 residues. CDR3 loop: CASSLGSGGFTEAFF. DNA of the CDR3: TGCGCCAGCAGCTTGGGCTCAGGGGGCTTCACTGAAGCTTTCTTT.

The chain is built from TRBV14 and TRBJ1-5, with D hard to call. This CDR3 has 13 amino acids. Germline CDR1 is SGHDN and CDR2 is FVKESK. The V end lost 8 bases, the J end lost 4 bases, and 12 bases lay between the germline ends. CDR3 coding DNA: TGTGCCAGCTGTCAAGCCAGAAATCAGCCCCAGCATTTT. Translated, it gives CASCQARNQPQHF.

In regard to this clonotype: A read error may produce the germline difference seen at one junction end. The CDR3 DNA follows: TGTACCTGGCAACAGGGACCTCGTCAGATCGGTGGGAATGAGCAGTTCTTC. Amino acids: CTWQQGPRQIGGNEQFF. The gene calls are TRBV30 and TRBJ2-1; TRBD1 might be the D (6 bases). The CDR3 totals 17 residues. Germline lookup yields CDR1 GTSNPN and CDR2 SVGIG (reference sequence).

Of note for this clonotype: The junction departs from the called germline gene at one end, perhaps through a read error. The chain joins TRBV28 to TRBJ2-3, with D hard to call. The CDR3 length is 15 residues. CDR1 and CDR2 from the germline V gene are MDHEN and SYDVKM. The CDR3 spells CASSLPYQLTDTQYF. CDR3 DNA sequence: TGTGCCAGCAGTTTACCTTACCAGCTCACAGACACGCAGTATTTT.

Note on this clonotype: A read error may account for a junction end that differs from germline. CDR3 nucleotide sequence: TGTGCCACCAGGCCTATCGAGCGGGAGCCGGGAGATACGCAGTATTTC. Encoded protein: CATRPIEREPGDTQYF. The rearrangement links TRBV5-4 to TRBJ2-3; 8 bases are shared with TRBD2. Germline values: CDR1 SGHNT, CDR2 YYREEE (reference sequence). CDR3 length: 16 residues.

In regard to this clonotype: A junction end diverges from the germline sequence, so it may reflect a read error. The chain employs TRBV6-5 and TRBJ2-7; 7 bases match TRBD2. This CDR3 spans 15 amino acids. Per germline, CDR1 MNHEY and CDR2 SVGAGI. The CDR3 spells CDSSYSRRETVEQYF. The CDR3 region has the DNA TGTGACAGCAGTTACTCGAGGCGGGAGACGGTCGAGCAGTATTTC.

A note on this clonotype: One end of the junction does not line up with germline, which may come from a read error. V is TRBV6-5 and J is TRBJ2-7; the D gene is possibly TRBD1 (6 bases). Germline CDR1 and CDR2: MNHEY and SVGAGI. The CDR3 consists of 14 residues. The CDR3 nucleotides read TGTGCCAGCAGTCTGACAGGACTCTCCTACGAGCAATACTTC. Protein product: CASSLTGLSYEQYF.

This clonotype was seen only once. No conserved phenylalanine or tryptophan ends this CDR3, so it is likely a read error. The chain recombines TRBV11-1 with TRBJ1-1; a possible D gene is TRBD1 (6 bases). Germline CDR1 is SGHAT and CDR2 is FQDESV (reference sequence). This CDR3 is built from 13 residues. The CDR3 region is CANSLAPGAEAFL. The CDR3 DNA follows: TGTGCCAACAGCTTAGCGCCAGGGGCTGAAGCTTTCTTA.

This clonotype appeared a single time. The conserved closing phenylalanine or tryptophan is absent in this CDR3, likely reflecting a read error. J is TRBJ2-5 and V is TRBV11-1, with D unresolved. Trimming shortened V by 9 bases and J by 0 bases, and 14 bases separated the two germline ends. The CDR3 extends over 14 amino acids. Germline V gives CDR1 SGHAT, CDR2 FQDESV (reference sequence). The CDR3 DNA follows: TGTGCCAGTAGCAAAGACAAGTACCAAGAGACCCAGTACCTC. Translating gives CASSKDKYQETQYL.

Note on this clonotype: This CDR3 is missing its conserved last phenylalanine or tryptophan, likely due to a read error. V gene TRBV12-3 or TRBV12-4 combines with J gene TRBJ2-7; D possibly corresponds to TRBD1 (6 bases). The V gene lost 9 bases and the J gene lost 6 bases, with 21 bases spanning the gap. The CDR3 is made up of 14 amino acids. The CDR3 loop is CASSPGIGGLEQYI. In nucleotides, the CDR3 is TGTGCCAGTAGTCCCGGGATAGGGGGTCTCGAGCAGTACATC.

About this clonotype: Its ends do not fully match the called genes, so a read error is possible. The DNA for the CDR3 is TGTGCCAGCAGCCGAGGGAGCGTGGGCACAGGTACGCAGTATTTT. Its protein is CASSRGSVGTGTQYF. V gene TRBV11-3 combines with J gene TRBJ2-3, with D perhaps TRBD1 or TRBD2 (5 bases each). The CDR3 has 15 amino acids. Germline V CDR1 and CDR2: SGHNT, YENEEA.

This clonotype occurred many times. This rearrangement joins TRBV13 to TRBJ1-1, with a weak D call TRBD1 (6 bases). The ends were cut back, 5 bases at V and 5 bases at J, with 12 bases in the middle. The CDR3 sequence is 13 residues long. Germline-derived CDR1 and CDR2 are PRHDT and FYEKMQ (reference sequence). The CDR3 nucleotides are TGTGCCAGCAGCCGAGGGGGGCGGACTGAAGCTTTCTTT. Protein sequence: CASSRGGRTEAFF.

The table lists this clonotype with many counts. The gene calls are TRBV5-1 and TRBJ2-5, with D perhaps assigned TRBD1 or TRBD2 (7 bases each). V lost 4 bases and J 4 bases, leaving 14 bases between the germline ends. The germline CDR1 and CDR2 sequences are SGHRS and YFSETQ. The CDR3 contains 14 residues. The CDR3 is CASSDPRGGETQYF. The CDR3 nucleotides read TGCGCCAGCAGCGACCCCAGGGGGGGAGAGACCCAGTACTTC.

Concerning this clonotype: Its ends do not fully match the called genes, so a read error is possible. The chain joins TRBV29-1 to TRBJ2-7; TRBD1 is a possible D gene (6 bases). Germline V gene lookup returns CDR1 SQVTM and CDR2 ANQGSEA. The CDR3 contains 14 residues. CDR3 coding DNA: TGCAGCGTTATGGGGGCAGTCAGTTCCAACGAGCAATACTTC. This codes for CSVMGAVSSNEQYF.

This clonotype was recorded many times. The rearrangement uses TRBV5-6 and TRBJ2-5, with D tentatively TRBD1 (6 bases). Germline CDR1 reads SGHDT; CDR2 reads YYEEEE. Trimming took off 4 bases at V and 0 bases at J, with 13 bases between the two ends. CDR3 length equals 15 residues. CDR3 amino acids: CASSLRGSYQETQYF. CDR3 in DNA: TGTGCCAGCAGCCTCAGGGGAAGTTACCAAGAGACCCAGTACTTC.

Concerning this clonotype: One junction end disagrees with the germline gene, perhaps due to a read error. The chain uses TRBV6-2 or TRBV6-3 and TRBJ1-5; no clear D. Germline V CDR1 and CDR2: MNHEY, SVGEGT. The CDR3 runs to 15 residues. CDR3 in DNA: TGTGTCAGCAGTCTCTCTGGATGTTCCAATCAGCCCCAGCATTTT. Translating it yields CVSSLSGCSNQPQHF.

This clonotype was found once. This could be a read error, since a much larger clone is one nucleotide away. The rearrangement links TRBV20-1 to TRBJ2-5; possible D gene TRBD1, 6 bases. In germline, CDR1 is DFQATT, CDR2 SNEGSKA (reference sequence). The CDR3 length is 12 residues. CDR3 DNA: TGCAATGCTTGGGACAATCAAGAGACCCAGTACTTC. Encoded protein: CNAWDNQETQYF.

In this sample, this clonotype turned up a few times. V gene TRBV2 combines with J gene TRBJ2-2; D call uncertain. Looked up from germline, CDR1 is SNHLY and CDR2 is FYNNEI. The germline V and J ends were trimmed by 3 bases and 8 bases, with 7 bases remaining between them. The CDR3 has 12 amino acids. The CDR3 DNA reads as TGTGCCAGCAGTGATCTGAATGGGGAGCTGTTTTTT. Translated, it gives CASSDLNGELFF.

As to this clonotype: The CDR3 does not end in the conserved phenylalanine or tryptophan, so this is likely a read error. The chain has TRBV5-4 and TRBJ2-3; D gene ambiguous. CDR3 length equals 16 residues. Germline-derived CDR1 and CDR2 are SGHNT and YYREEE (reference sequence). The CDR3 spells CASSPIEQEPGDTQYH. Written as DNA, the CDR3 is TGTGCTAGCAGCCCTATCGAGCAGGAGCCGGGAGATACGCAGTATCAT.